The 13 T cell receptor beta chains below come from one sample, sequenced in a study of blood T cell repertoires in COVID-19. Using immunoSEQ multiplex PCR, the repertoire was profiled, and TCRdb retains in-frame clones only, with some absent. Of about 120,000 clones listed, about 88% are singletons. Sequencing was done on a sample of peripheral blood. These receptors originate from a man in his fifties or sixties with active COVID-19.

This chain links TRBV6-1 with TRBJ1-3; D is uncertain. CDR1 and CDR2 (germline): MNHNS, SASEGT. The CDR3 has 15 amino acids. Deletions cut 2 bases from V and 0 bases from J, with 8 bases between. The CDR3 coding sequence is TGTGCCAGCAGTGAAACGGTACGCTCTGGAAACACCATATATTTT. This sequence encodes CASSETVRSGNTIYF.

The V gene is TRBV12-3 or TRBV12-4, the J gene TRBJ2-1; no clear D. Trimming cost V 3 bases and J 8 bases, with 8 bases left between them. The CDR3 length is 12 residues. The CDR3 region is CASSFRLDEQFF. The CDR3 region has the DNA TGTGCCAGCAGTTTTCGGCTAGATGAGCAGTTCTTC.

This rearrangement joins TRBV7-7 to TRBJ2-5; maybe TRBD1 (5 bases). Germline lookup yields CDR1 SSHAT and CDR2 FNYEAQ (reference sequence). V dropped 1 base and J dropped 7 bases, with 10 bases sitting between them. The CDR3 extends over 13 amino acids. This CDR3 is CASSLDLGATQYF. The CDR3 DNA reads as TGTGCCAGCAGCTTAGATCTAGGGGCGACCCAGTACTTC.

The chain is built from TRBV19 and TRBJ2-3; TRBD2 aligns across 8 bases. CDR1 LNHDA and CDR2 SQIVND come from the germline V gene (reference sequence). The CDR3 is made up of 15 amino acids. J was trimmed by 4 bases and V by 5 bases; bases with no gene match: 8. The DNA of the CDR3 is TGTGCCAGTAGTCTCCGGGGGGGGCCCGCAGATACGCAGTATTTT. It codes for CASSLRGGPADTQYF.

The chain combines TRBV21-1 with TRBJ1-5. TRBV21-1 is an annotated pseudogene. The CDR3 loop spans 15 amino acids. The CDR3 spells CASSHPGKDQQPQHF. As DNA, the CDR3 is TGTGCCAGCAGCCATCCGGGAAAGGACCAACAGCCCCAGCATTTT.

The chain uses TRBV12-3 or TRBV12-4 and TRBJ1-2, with 8 bases lining up with TRBD1. Unmatched junction bases numbered 5, after V lost 3 bases and J lost 8 bases. The CDR3 is 13 amino acids. The CDR3 DNA is TGTGCCAGCAGTTTGTCAGGGGGCGAAGGCTACACCTTC. It specifies CASSLSGGEGYTF.

The J gene is TRBJ2-2, the V gene TRBV7-8; weak D call: TRBD1 (6 bases). This CDR3 spans 15 amino acids. Germline V lookup: CDR1 SGHVS, CDR2 FQNEAQ. The V end was cut by 5 bases, the J end by 4 bases, with 14 bases between. In DNA, the CDR3 is TGTGCCAGCAGCCGCAGGCAGGGGTTCACCGGGGAGCTGTTTTTT. Translation: CASSRRQGFTGELFF.

The chain recombines TRBV19 with TRBJ2-7, with D hard to call. The CDR3 is 11 residues long. Trimming took off 7 bases at V and 1 base at J, with 5 bases between the two ends. The germline V gene encodes CDR1 LNHDA and CDR2 SQIVND (reference sequence). For the CDR3, the DNA is TGTGCCAGTACCCGGTCCTACGAGCAGTACGTC. It codes for CASTRSYEQYV.

This rearrangement joins TRBV19 to TRBJ2-1, with 13 bases fitting TRBD2. This CDR3 has 20 amino acids. The J segment lost 2 bases and the V segment lost 1 base, leaving 11 bases of the junction unmatched. Germline loops: CDR1 LNHDA, CDR2 SQIVND (reference sequence). CDR3 DNA sequence: TGTGCCAGTAGTATAGCAGCGGGACTAGCGGGGAGGACCCCCTACAATGAGCAGTTCTTC. The encoded protein is CASSIAAGLAGRTPYNEQFF. Full variable domain (missing parts from reference TRBV19 and TRBJ2-1): DGGITQSPKYLFRKEGQNVTLSCEQNLNHDAMYWYRQDPGQGLRLIYYSQIVNDFQKGDIAEGYSVSREKKESFPLTVTSAQKNPTAFYLCASSIAAGLAGRTPYNEQFFGPGTRLTVL.

The chain links TRBV19 to TRBJ1-2, with a tentative D call TRBD1 (6 bases). The ends were cut back, 5 bases at V and 6 bases at J, with 13 bases in the middle. CDR3 length: 13 amino acids. Per germline, CDR1 LNHDA and CDR2 SQIVND (reference sequence). This CDR3 reads CASSAYTGNGYTF. The CDR3 DNA reads TGTGCCAGTAGTGCCTACACAGGGAATGGCTACACCTTC.

J is TRBJ2-1 and V is TRBV7-9; the match to TRBD2 covers 8 bases. This CDR3 contains 11 residues. CDR1 is SEHNR and CDR2 is FQNEAQ in the germline V gene (reference sequence). V lost 4 bases and J lost 15; bases outside the gene matches: 5. This CDR3 is CASSSGLVWFF. For the CDR3, the DNA is TGTGCCAGCAGCTCGGGACTAGTTTGGTTCTTC. Full variable domain (outside the CDR3, taken from reference TRBV7-9 and TRBJ2-1): DTGVSQNPRHKITKRGQNVTFRCDPISEHNRLYWYRQTLGQGPEFLTYFQNEAQLEKSRLLSDRFSAERPKGSFSTLEIQRTEQGDSAMYLCASSSGLVWFFGPGTRLTVL.

The rearrangement joins TRBV27 to TRBJ2-7, with 9 bases that match TRBD1. The CDR3 runs to 16 residues. CDR1 is MNHEY and CDR2 is SMNVEV in the germline V gene (reference sequence). The J segment lost 4 bases and the V segment lost 4 bases, leaving 11 bases of the junction unmatched. This chain's CDR3 is CASSSKPGQGVYEQYF. CDR3 nucleotide sequence: TGTGCCAGCAGTTCAAAACCGGGACAGGGTGTGTACGAGCAGTACTTC.

This sequence joins TRBV3-1 (or the pseudogene TRBV3-2) and TRBJ2-1, with TRBD2 identical over 10 bases. With V trimmed by 3 bases and J by 3 bases, 2 bases remained unmatched. The CDR3 covers 15 residues. Germline values: CDR1 LGHDT, CDR2 YNNKEL (reference sequence). CDR3 DNA sequence: TGTGCCAGCAGCCAGTTAGCGGGAGGCTACAATGAGCAGTTCTTC. It yields the protein CASSQLAGGYNEQFF.